Given below is one T cell receptor (beta chain) in context. Its antigen is not known. This sample's time point: week 47, end of study. One vaccine dose held 300 ug of mutant IDH1 20-mer peptide and came with topical imiquimod. Donors' newly diagnosed IDH1-mutant WHO grade 3 or 4 astrocytomas lacked nuclear ATRX. V dropped 5 bases and J dropped 2; count of bases not matched to a gene: 3. CDR3 length: 14 amino acids. Germline V lookup: CDR1 SGHAT, CDR2 FQNNGV. The sample is drawn from a study of a mutant IDH1 vaccine in newly diagnosed glioma. Using immunoSEQ multiplex PCR, the repertoire was profiled, and TCRdb retains in-frame clones only, with some absent. The sample lists tens of thousands of clones; around 86% were seen once.

The receptor was isolated from a woman in her fifties or sixties with glioma. The V call is TRBV11-2, the J call TRBJ2-7; 10 positions agree with TRBD1. This specimen consisted of PBMCs, obtained from a glioma patient whose treatment included an IDH1 peptide vaccine. The CDR3 DNA reads TGTGCCAGCAGCCCGGACAGGGGGACCTACGAGCAGTACTTC. Its translation: CASSPDRGTYEQYF. Complete variable domain (other parts from reference TRBV11-2 and TRBJ2-7): EAGVAQSPRYKIIEKRQSVAFWCNPISGHATLYWYQQILGQGPKLLIQFQNNGVVDDSQLPKDRFSAERLKGVDSTLKIQPAKLEDSAVYLCASSPDRGTYEQYFGPGTRLTVT.